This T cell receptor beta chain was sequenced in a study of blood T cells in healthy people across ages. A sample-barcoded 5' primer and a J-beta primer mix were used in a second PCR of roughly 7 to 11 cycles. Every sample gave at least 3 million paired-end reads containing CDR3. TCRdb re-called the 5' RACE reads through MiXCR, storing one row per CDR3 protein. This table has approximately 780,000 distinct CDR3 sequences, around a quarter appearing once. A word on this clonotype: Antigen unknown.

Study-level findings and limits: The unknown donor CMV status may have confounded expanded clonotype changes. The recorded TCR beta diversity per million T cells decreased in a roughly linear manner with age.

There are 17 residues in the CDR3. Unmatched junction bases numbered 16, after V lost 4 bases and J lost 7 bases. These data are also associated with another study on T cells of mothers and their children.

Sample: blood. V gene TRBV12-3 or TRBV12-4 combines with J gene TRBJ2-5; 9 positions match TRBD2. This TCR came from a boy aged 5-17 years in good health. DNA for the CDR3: TGTGCCAGCAGTTCAGGGGGTAGCGGGGGCCCAAGGGGGACCCAGTACTTC. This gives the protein CASSSGGSGGPRGTQYF.